This entry features one TCR beta chain sequence. Its specificity is unknown. The germline gives CDR1 SGHRS, CDR2 YFSETQ. Trimming stripped 3 bases from V and 2 bases from J, with 5 bases between. The CDR3 covers 13 residues. The protocol was immunoSEQ multiplex PCR, while the TCRdb copy is restricted to in-frame clones and leaves out a portion. The sample has some 120,000 clones; roughly nine tenths are singletons. This sample was taken from a study of T cell responses to AZD1222 COVID-19 vaccine. Study background: Second doses were pooled across both intervals (about 4 or about 12 weeks).

Findings and limits, study-wide: A reported finding is that nearly half of spike-specific TCRs target unmutated variant regions. The CD4 TCRs associated with vaccination extended across spike and predominated at 160-218 and 743-854. At study baseline, merely more than 5 AZD1222 recipients were seropositive.

This sequence originates from an adult in good health. The material sequenced was peripheral blood, taken on day 0 of AZD1222 vaccination. This chain joins TRBV5-1 and TRBJ2-2; D remains unclear. The CDR3 DNA follows: TGCGCCAGCAGCTACGATAACACCGGGGAGCTGTTTTTT. The encoded protein is CASSYDNTGELFF.